The 27 T cell receptor beta chains below were found in one sample sequenced in a study of beta chain features in type 1 diabetes. The whole isolated RNA underwent reverse transcription, so sequencing captured expressed TCRB transcripts. Method: immunoSEQ multiplex PCR; TCRdb's copy keeps in-frame clones and lacks some. The table includes roughly 230,000 clones, 9.6% detected once. Material: naive CD4+ T cells from blood. The receptors derive from a woman under 30 in good health.

In nucleotides, the CDR3 is TGTGCCAGCAGCTTAAAGCGGCTTTTCGATCGGAGCGAGCAGTACTTC. Protein: CASSLKRLFDRSEQYF. The chain couples TRBV7-8 to TRBJ2-7; a possible D gene is TRBD2 (5 bases). CDR3 length equals 16 residues. The V gene's germline CDR1 is SGHVS and CDR2 FQNEAQ. The V gene lost 2 bases and the J gene lost 6 bases, with 20 bases spanning the gap.

The chain carries TRBV27 and TRBJ2-3; possibly TRBD1 for D (5 bases). With 2 bases removed from V and 5 bases from J, the gap between germline ends came to 11 bases. Germline values: CDR1 MNHEY, CDR2 SMNVEV (reference sequence). The CDR3 has 14 residues. CDR3 sequence reads: CASSLKGEVDTQYF. In DNA, the CDR3 is TGTGCCAGCAGTTTAAAAGGGGAAGTAGATACGCAGTATTTT.

This chain links TRBV10-2 with TRBJ1-5, with D possibly matching TRBD1 (5 bases). Looked up from germline, CDR1 is WSHSY and CDR2 is SAAADI. The CDR3 contains 15 residues. The V end was cut by 0 bases, the J end by 0 bases, with 6 bases between. In DNA form, the CDR3 reads TGCGCCAGCAGTGAGTCCGGGGGTAGCAATCAGCCCCAGCATTTT. Protein sequence: CASSESGGSNQPQHF.

This clone occurred a few times. The CDR3 spells CASSQPNSPGTFRNEQFF. For the CDR3, the DNA is TGCGCCAGCAGCCAGCCCAATAGTCCAGGGACATTTCGGAATGAGCAGTTCTTC. The V and J genes are TRBV4-1 and TRBJ2-1; D may be TRBD1 (6 bases). CDR1 and CDR2 from the germline V gene are MGHRA and YSYEKL. Trimming pared 3 bases from V and 7 bases from J, leaving 25 bases between. The CDR3 is 18 residues long.

The V gene is TRBV19, the J gene TRBJ2-7; weak D call: TRBD2 (5 bases). This CDR3 is 16 amino acids long. CDR1 and CDR2 from the germline V gene are LNHDA and SQIVND (reference sequence). V lost 1 base and J lost 0, with 13 bases in between. The CDR3 DNA sequence: TGTGCCAGTAGTATAGGGGCAGGAACTAGCTCCTACGAGCAGTACTTC. It is translated as CASSIGAGTSSYEQYF.

The rearrangement uses TRBV7-8 and TRBJ1-5; a possible D gene is TRBD1 (5 bases). This CDR3 has 14 amino acids. V shed 5 bases and J shed 5 bases, with 13 bases lying between them. Germline-derived CDR1 and CDR2 are SGHVS and FQNEAQ. DNA for the CDR3: TGTGCCAGCAGCCGGGGCGGGAAGGATCAGCCCCAGCATTTT. Translating it yields CASSRGGKDQPQHF.

The chain carries TRBV5-1 and TRBJ2-7, with 8 bases that match TRBD2. Germline CDR1 and CDR2: SGHRS and YFSETQ. The CDR3 consists of 14 residues. Trimming cost V 4 bases and J 0 bases; bases outside gene matches: 3. CDR3 sequence reads: CASSNSGASYEQYF. The CDR3 DNA is TGCGCCAGCAGCAATAGCGGGGCCTCCTACGAGCAGTACTTC.

The rearrangement uses TRBV7-9 and TRBJ2-1, with 8 positions matching TRBD1. J was trimmed by 7 bases and V by 5 bases; bases with no gene match: 10. Germline V CDR1 and CDR2: SEHNR, FQNEAQ (reference sequence). The CDR3 spans 15 residues. The CDR3 loop reads CASSRFGQGENEQFF. CDR3 DNA: TGTGCCAGCAGCCGGTTTGGACAGGGAGAGAATGAGCAGTTCTTC.

This sequence joins TRBV18 and TRBJ2-5; maybe TRBD2 (6 bases). Germline V gives CDR1 KGHSH, CDR2 LQKENI. This CDR3 comprises 14 residues. The germline V and J ends were trimmed by 5 bases and 4 bases, with 14 bases remaining between them. The CDR3 spells CASSYSRGGETQYF. In DNA, the CDR3 is TGTGCCAGCTCATACAGTAGGGGAGGAGAGACCCAGTACTTC.

This clone has only a few counts. The chain links TRBV7-3 to TRBJ2-2; D is unresolved. Germline V gene sequence: CDR1 SGHTA, CDR2 FQGTGA. The CDR3 runs to 12 residues. Deletions cut 1 base from V and 7 bases from J, with 4 bases between. Here the CDR3 reads CASSLNHGELFF. Here the CDR3 DNA reads TGTGCCAGCAGCTTAAATCACGGGGAGCTGTTTTTT.

V and J are TRBV5-1 and TRBJ2-7; the D gene is possibly TRBD2 (5 bases). Germline assignment: CDR1 SGHRS and CDR2 YFSETQ. The CDR3 loop spans 14 amino acids. Trimming stripped 4 bases from V and 7 bases from J, with 18 bases between. In DNA, the CDR3 is TGCGCCAGCAGCGGAGGCCTTGGAAGAGTAGAGCAGTACTTC. This sequence encodes CASSGGLGRVEQYF.

This clone came up a few times. The chain recombines TRBV5-1 with TRBJ2-7; unclear D gene. The CDR3 runs 16 residues. Trimming removed 1 base at V and 0 bases at J, with 14 bases between. The germline CDR1 and CDR2 sequences are SGHRS and YFSETQ. The CDR3 nucleotides read TGCGCCAGCAGCTTGACGGCAGGATCAAGCTCCTACGAGCAGTACTTC. This gives the protein CASSLTAGSSSYEQYF.

This chain connects TRBV5-4 to TRBJ2-3; 8 positions agree with TRBD2. Looked up from germline, CDR1 is SGHNT and CDR2 is YYREEE (reference sequence). Trimming at V came to 4 bases and at J to 0 bases, leaving 4 bases not matched to a gene. This CDR3 is built from 15 residues. Here the CDR3 DNA reads TGTGCCAGCAGCCGTCCGGGGGGGAGCACAGATACGCAGTATTTT. This encodes CASSRPGGSTDTQYF.

The chain employs TRBV11-2 and TRBJ2-3; a possible D gene is TRBD2 (5 bases). The CDR3 has 15 amino acids. Germline CDR1 is SGHAT and CDR2 is FQNNGV. Trimming stripped 0 bases from V and 3 bases from J, with 10 bases between. The CDR3 DNA sequence: TGTGCCAGCAGCTTAGATCGTTTAGCGACAGATACGCAGTATTTT. Amino acid sequence: CASSLDRLATDTQYF.

This clone occurred a few times. The V and J genes are TRBV7-2 and TRBJ1-1; D might be TRBD1 (5 bases). Germline loops: CDR1 SGHTA, CDR2 FQGNSA. CDR3 length equals 14 residues. Trimming cost V 8 bases and J 4 bases, with 17 bases left between them. The CDR3, as DNA: TGTGCCAGCTTTTTTCGGGGGGGGGTCACTGAAGCTTTCTTT. Protein: CASFFRGGVTEAFF.

This clone has more than one count but fewer than ten. The chain joins TRBV6-1 to TRBJ2-7, with D perhaps TRBD1 (6 bases). This CDR3 has 15 residues. V gave up 5 bases and J gave up 0 bases, with 14 bases separating them. In germline, CDR1 is MNHNS, CDR2 SASEGT. The CDR3 reads CASSPSQGNSYEQYF. Written as DNA, the CDR3 is TGTGCCAGCAGTCCATCGCAGGGGAACTCCTACGAGCAGTACTTC.

Only a few counts were recorded for this clone. The J gene is TRBJ2-5, the V gene TRBV6-5; no reliable D call. Germline CDR1 is MNHEY and CDR2 is SVGAGI. The CDR3 length is 11 residues. Trimming left V 2 bases short and J 9 bases short, with 7 bases between. The CDR3 DNA reads as TGTGCCAGCAGTTACGTAGGAGCCCAGTACTTC. The encoded protein is CASSYVGAQYF.

In this sample, this clone turned up a few times. The gene calls are TRBV5-1 and TRBJ2-3, with 9 bases aligning to TRBD2. Trimming took 0 bases from V and 6 from J; bases not matched to a gene: 2. Germline V gene lookup returns CDR1 SGHRS and CDR2 YFSETQ. CDR3 size: 14 residues. CDR3 DNA: TGCGCCAGCAGCTTGGGTAGCGGGGGCGATACGCAGTATTTT. Translation: CASSLGSGGDTQYF. Looking up the rest from reference TRBV5-1 and TRBJ2-3 gives the full variable domain: KAGVTQTPRYLIKTRGQQVTLSCSPISGHRSVSWYQQTPGQGLQFLFEYFSETQRNKGNFPGRFSGRQFSNSRSEMNVSTLELGDSALYLCASSLGSGGDTQYFGPGTRLTVL.

The J gene is TRBJ2-1, the V gene TRBV5-4; 8 bases line up with TRBD2. Germline trimming cut 4 bases from V and 9 bases from J; bases unmatched to any gene: 9. This CDR3 region has 14 residues. Germline CDR1 and CDR2: SGHNT and YYREEE (reference sequence). In nucleotides, the CDR3 is TGTGCCAGCAGCCTGACCGGGACTAGTAGTGAGCAGTTCTTC. Translated: CASSLTGTSSEQFF.

This chain joins TRBV30 and TRBJ2-3; 12 nucleotides line up with TRBD2. The CDR3 totals 17 residues. V was pared by 3 bases and J by 4 bases, with 11 bases of the junction left unmatched. Germline V lookup: CDR1 GTSNPN, CDR2 SVGIG (reference sequence). For the CDR3, the DNA is TGTGCCTGGAGCATTGCCTGGACTAGCGGGAATGCAGATACGCAGTATTTT. Protein sequence: CAWSIAWTSGNADTQYF.

The table lists this clone with a count of one. The chain is built from TRBV11-2 and TRBJ2-5, with no clear D. The DNA end is a closer match to TRBJ2-7, so the J assignment may be wrong. From germline, CDR1 is SGHAT and CDR2 FQNNGV. The CDR3 totals 14 residues. The CDR3 loop is CASSLNAGRYEQYF. The CDR3 DNA reads TGTGCCAGCAGCCTAAATGCAGGTCGTTACGAGCAGTACTTC.

The chain links TRBV5-1 to TRBJ2-7; maybe TRBD1 (5 bases). The CDR3 spans 15 residues. Germline values: CDR1 SGHRS, CDR2 YFSETQ. The V end lost 3 bases, the J end lost 0 bases, and 13 bases lay between the germline ends. Written as DNA, the CDR3 is TGCGCCAGCAGCTATGAAACGACAGTCTCCTACGAGCAGTACTTC. The encoded protein is CASSYETTVSYEQYF.

The rearrangement uses TRBV15 and TRBJ2-3; TRBD2 aligns across 12 bases. V shed 5 bases, J shed 0 bases, and the junction held 6 bases outside the gene matches. The CDR3 spans 17 residues. Germline values: CDR1 LNHNV, CDR2 YYDKDF (reference sequence). Written as DNA, the CDR3 is TGTGCCACCAGCCGATGGACTAGCGGGACTAGCACAGATACGCAGTATTTT. It codes for CATSRWTSGTSTDTQYF.

J is TRBJ1-4 and V is TRBV6-6, with 7 positions matching TRBD1. Germline trimming cut 6 bases from V and 4 bases from J; bases unmatched to any gene: 2. Germline CDR1 is MNHNY and CDR2 is SVGAGI (reference sequence). The CDR3 contains 13 residues. In DNA form, the CDR3 reads TGTGCCAGCAGGGACAGGCGTAATGAAAAACTGTTTTTT. Amino acid sequence: CASRDRRNEKLFF.

V gene TRBV18 combines with J gene TRBJ1-1; D not certain. Deletions cut 3 bases from V and 4 bases from J, with 15 bases between. The CDR3 is 15 residues long. Per germline, CDR1 KGHSH and CDR2 LQKENI. As DNA, the CDR3 is TGTGCCAGCTCACCCTTGGAACAGAGCACCACTGAAGCTTTCTTT. Amino acids: CASSPLEQSTTEAFF.

This sequence joins TRBV2 and TRBJ1-5; 8 bases are shared with TRBD1. V shed 4 bases, J shed 4 bases, and the junction held 6 bases outside the gene matches. The CDR3 loop spans 15 amino acids. Germline V CDR1 and CDR2: SNHLY, FYNNEI. CDR3 bases: TGTGCCAGCAGTGCGGGACAGGACGGAAATCAGCCCCAGCATTTT. Its protein is CASSAGQDGNQPQHF.

This chain connects TRBV6-4 to TRBJ1-1; no firm D call. V shed 5 bases and J shed 2 bases, with 12 bases lying between them. CDR1 and CDR2 from the germline V gene are MRHNA and SNTAGT. The CDR3 has 14 residues. DNA of the CDR3: TGTGCCAGCAGTACCAAACCAGGAAACACTGAAGCTTTCTTT. Translated: CASSTKPGNTEAFF.